This T cell receptor beta chain comes out of a study of response to subunit inactivated influenza vaccine. This clonotype was seen only a few times. Its antigen is not identified. A single record per CDR3 protein comes from TCRdb applying MiXCR to the RT-PCR reads. The sample lists 500,000 to 600,000 distinct CDR3 sequences, 13% to 15% occurring once. Trimming took 4 bases from V and 8 from J, leaving 24 bases between them. CDR1 and CDR2 from the germline V gene are LGHDT and YNNKEL (reference sequence). This CDR3 has 17 amino acids. Study-wide findings and caveats: The authors proposed limited new T cell recruitment per seasonal influenza vaccination.

The receptor's source is a man aged 50 or older who received an inactivated influenza vaccine. The chain uses TRBV3-1 and TRBJ2-1, with D possibly being TRBD1 or TRBD2 (6 bases each). Specimen: PBMCs from blood, collected approximately 12 days after vaccination. CDR3 residues: CASSRRGAGWGGDEQFF. In nucleotides, the CDR3 is TGTGCCAGCAGCCGAAGGGGGGCGGGATGGGGTGGCGATGAGCAGTTCTTC.